This T cell receptor beta chain was identified during a study of T cells in localized non-small cell lung cancer. Notes on the study in general: Uninvolved adjacent lung showed the highest T cell clonality, exceeding tumor.

With regard to this clone: Its specificity is not known.

Generated by immunoSEQ multiplex PCR, the TCRdb table keeps only in-frame clones and is missing some. The table has 40,000 or so clones, around 80% seen once. The sample consisted of peripheral blood, taken before any cancer treatment. The TCR originated in a male donor older than 55 with stage III squamous cell lung carcinoma.

The CDR3: CASSPGKDSTDTQYF. DNA for the CDR3: TGTGCCAGCAGCCCCGGGAAGGACAGCACAGATACGCAGTATTTT. The genes are TRBV21-1 and TRBJ2-3; the table's D call TRBD2 went unverified against the DNA. TRBV21-1 is noted as a pseudogene. The CDR3 consists of 15 residues.